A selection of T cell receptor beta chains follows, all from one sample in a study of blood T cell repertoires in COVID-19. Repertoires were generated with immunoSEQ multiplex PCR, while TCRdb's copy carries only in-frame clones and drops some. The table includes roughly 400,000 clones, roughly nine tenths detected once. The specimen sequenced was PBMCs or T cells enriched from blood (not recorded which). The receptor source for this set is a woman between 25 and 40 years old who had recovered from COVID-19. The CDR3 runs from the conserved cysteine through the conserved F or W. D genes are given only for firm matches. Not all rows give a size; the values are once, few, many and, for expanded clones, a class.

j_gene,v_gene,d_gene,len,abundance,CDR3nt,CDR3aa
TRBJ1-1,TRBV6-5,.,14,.,TGTGCCAGCAGTTATGGGGGCATGAACACTGAAGCTTTCTTT,CASSYGGMNTEAFF
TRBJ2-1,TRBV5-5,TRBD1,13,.,TGTGCCAGCAGCCGGGACAGGGTCAATGAGCAGTTCTTC,CASSRDRVNEQFF
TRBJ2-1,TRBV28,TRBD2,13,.,TGTGCCAGCCGGGACTACATTTACAATGAGCAGTTCTTC,CASRDYIYNEQFF
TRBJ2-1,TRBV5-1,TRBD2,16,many,TGCGCCAGCAGCTGGGTCAGCGGGAGGTTCCACAATGAGCAGTTCTTC,CASSWVSGRFHNEQFF
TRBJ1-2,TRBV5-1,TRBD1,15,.,TGCGCCAGCAGCTTGGAGGGGGCCTCTAACTATGGCTACACCTTC,CASSLEGASNYGYTF
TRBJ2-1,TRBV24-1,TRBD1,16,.,TGTGCCACCAGTGATTTCAGGGGGACCCTTTACAATGAGCAGTTCTTC,CATSDFRGTLYNEQFF
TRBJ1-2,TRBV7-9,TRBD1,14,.,TGTGCCAGCAGCGCGGGACAGGGTAACTATGGCTACACCTTC,CASSAGQGNYGYTF
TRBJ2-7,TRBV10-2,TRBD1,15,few,TGCGCCAGCAGATACTCGGGACAGGGGGCCGGCGAGCAGTACTTC,CASRYSGQGAGEQYF
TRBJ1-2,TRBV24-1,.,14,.,TGTGCCACCAGTGGTTCGGGGGGTAACTATGGCTACACCTTC,CATSGSGGNYGYTF
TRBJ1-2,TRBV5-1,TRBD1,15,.,TGCGCCAGCAGCTTGGAGCTGACAGGGAAGTATGGCTACACCTTC,CASSLELTGKYGYTF
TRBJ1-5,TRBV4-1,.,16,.,TGCGCCAGCAGCCAAGAGGGAACGCGGGGAGGTCAGCCCCAGCATTTT,CASSQEGTRGGQPQHF
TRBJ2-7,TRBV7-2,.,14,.,TGTGCCAGCAGTTATACCGGGAGCGGCTACGAGCAGTACTTC,CASSYTGSGYEQYF
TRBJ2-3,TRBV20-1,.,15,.,TGCAGTGCTAGTAATCGCCGGGTAGACACAGATACGCAGTATTTT,CSASNRRVDTDTQYF
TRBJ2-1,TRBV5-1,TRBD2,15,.,TGCGCCAGCAGCTTGGCCTTGCGGGAGGGAGGCGAGCAGTTCTTC,CASSLALREGGEQFF
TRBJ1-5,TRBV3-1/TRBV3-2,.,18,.,TGTGCCAGCAGCCAAGATGGGAGGGGGACACCCTACGGTGAGCCCCAGCATTTT,CASSQDGRGTPYGEPQHF
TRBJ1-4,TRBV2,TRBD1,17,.,TGTGCCAGCAGTGGGAATTCCCGACAGGGTTCAAATGAAAAACTGTTTTTT,CASSGNSRQGSNEKLFF
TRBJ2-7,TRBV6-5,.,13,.,TGTGCCAGCAGTCCGCGCGGGTCCTACGAGCAGTACTTC,CASSPRGSYEQYF
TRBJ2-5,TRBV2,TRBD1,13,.,TGTGCCAACCTCCGGGACAGGGATGAGACCCAGTACTTC,CANLRDRDETQYF
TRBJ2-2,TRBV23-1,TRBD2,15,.,TGCGCCAGCAGTCTCGGGGACTACAACACCGGGGAGCTGTTTTTT,CASSLGDYNTGELFF
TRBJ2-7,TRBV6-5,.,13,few,TGTGCCAGCAGTCCCAGGGAGGAGTACGAGCAGTACTTC,CASSPREEYEQYF
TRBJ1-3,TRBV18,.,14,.,TGTGCCAGCTCGCGACAGGTAACTGGAAACACCATATATTTT,CASSRQVTGNTIYF
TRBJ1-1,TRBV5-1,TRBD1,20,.,TGCGCCAGCAGCCCCCCGGGACAGGGTATAGGTAGGAACATGAACACTGAAGCTTTCTTT,CASSPPGQGIGRNMNTEAFF
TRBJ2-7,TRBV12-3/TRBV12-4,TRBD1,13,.,TGTGCCAGCCGGGACAGGGTCTCCTACGAGCAGTACTTC,CASRDRVSYEQYF
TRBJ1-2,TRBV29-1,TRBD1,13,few,TGCAGCGTTGAAGACGACAGGGGACATGGCTACACCTTC,CSVEDDRGHGYTF
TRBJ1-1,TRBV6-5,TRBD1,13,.,TGTGCCAGCAGATTCCGACAGGGCCCTGAAGCTTTCTTT,CASRFRQGPEAFF
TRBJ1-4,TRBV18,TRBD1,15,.,TGTGCCAGCTCACCAATTGGGACAGGGAAAGAAAAACTGTTTTTT,CASSPIGTGKEKLFF
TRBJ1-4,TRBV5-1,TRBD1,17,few,TGCGCCAGCAGCCCAGGACAGGGAGTAGTCGTAGAGGAAAAACTGTTTTTT,CASSPGQGVVVEEKLFF
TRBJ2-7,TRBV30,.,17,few,TGTGCCTGGAGTGTGCCCAAGTTTATAGGGAGGCCCTACGAGCAGTACTTC,CAWSVPKFIGRPYEQYF
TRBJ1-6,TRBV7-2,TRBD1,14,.,TGTGCCAGCAGCCGGGACAGGGGGAATTCACCCCTCCACTTT,CASSRDRGNSPLHF
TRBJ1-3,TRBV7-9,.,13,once,TGTGCCAGCAGCCGAGGCAATGGAAACACCATATATTTT,CASSRGNGNTIYF
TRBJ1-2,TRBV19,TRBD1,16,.,TGTGCCAGTAAGATGACAGGGAAAATCCGGACTCATGGCTACACCTTC,CASKMTGKIRTHGYTF
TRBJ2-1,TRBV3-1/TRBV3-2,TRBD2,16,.,TGTGCCAGCAGCCAAGAAAGGGCTAGCGGGAGTCTGCGGCAGTTCTTC,CASSQERASGSLRQFF
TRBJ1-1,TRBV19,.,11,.,TGTGCCAGTAGTATGGGACTTGTGGCTTTCTTT,CASSMGLVAFF
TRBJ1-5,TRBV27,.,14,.,TGTGCCAGCAGTTGGACAGTCGGAGAGCAGCCCCAGCATTTT,CASSWTVGEQPQHF
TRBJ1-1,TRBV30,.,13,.,TGTGCCTGGAGTGCCCACGGGAACACTGAAGCTTTCTTT,CAWSAHGNTEAFF
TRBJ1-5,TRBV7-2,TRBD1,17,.,TGTGCCAGCAGCTTAGACTGGCAGGGGGCTTTCAATCAGCCCCAGCATTTT,CASSLDWQGAFNQPQHF
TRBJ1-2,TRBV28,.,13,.,TGTGCCAGCAGTTGGCCGGCAGGGATTGACTACACCTTC,CASSWPAGIDYTF
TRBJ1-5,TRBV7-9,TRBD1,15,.,TGTGCCAGCAGCCCAGGGACAGGGGGCCTTCAGCCCCAGCATTTT,CASSPGTGGLQPQHF
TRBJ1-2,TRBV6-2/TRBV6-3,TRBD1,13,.,TGTGCCAGCAGTAGGGGGACAGCCTATGGCTACACCTTC,CASSRGTAYGYTF
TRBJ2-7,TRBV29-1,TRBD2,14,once,TGCAGCGTTTTGACTAGCGGGGGGGCTTACGAGCAGTACTTC,CSVLTSGGAYEQYF
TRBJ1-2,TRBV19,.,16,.,TGTGCCAGTAGCCGCAGTGGGGGCTCGGCTAACTATGGCTACACCTTC,CASSRSGGSANYGYTF
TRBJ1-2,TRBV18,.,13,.,TGTGCCAGCTCACCAGACACTAACTATGGCTACACCTTC,CASSPDTNYGYTF
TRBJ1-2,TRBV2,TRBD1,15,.,TGTGCCAGTGACGATCCGGGACAGGGTTTCTCTGGCTACACCTTC,CASDDPGQGFSGYTF
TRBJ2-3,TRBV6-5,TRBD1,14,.,TGTGCCAGCAGAGGGACAGGGGGCTCAGATACGCAGTATTTT,CASRGTGGSDTQYF
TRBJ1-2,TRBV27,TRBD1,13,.,TGTGCCAGCAGTACACAGGGGTGGCGTGGCTACACCTTC,CASSTQGWRGYTF